The rows below give T cell receptor beta chains drawn from one sample of a study of blood T cell repertoires in COVID-19. TCRdb's table, derived via immunoSEQ multiplex PCR, lists solely in-frame clones and lacks some. The sample has approximately 41,000 clones, around 81% seen once. The material sequenced was peripheral blood. Receptors were obtained from a man aged 35 to 55 with active or convalescent COVID-19. Both conserved end residues are part of each CDR3. Each record gives: V gene, D gene, clone size, J gene, CDR3 DNA, CDR3 protein. The D gene is left open where the match is weak. The size of a clone is reported for some rows only, either as once, few or many, or as a class for expanded clones.

TRBV9	NA	few	TRBJ2-1	TGTGCCAGCAGCGTAGATGGGGGCTCCTCCTACAATGAGCAGTTCTTC	CASSVDGGSSYNEQFF
TRBV5-6	NA	NA	TRBJ2-7	TGTGCCAGCAGCTTGGGGGCCGGGGTAGTGAGGGAGCAGTACTTC	CASSLGAGVVREQYF
TRBV9	NA	NA	TRBJ2-7	TGTGCCAGCAGCGTAGCTACCGGGAAGGGCGACTACGAGCAGTACTTC	CASSVATGKGDYEQYF
TRBV11-2	NA	NA	TRBJ2-2	TGTGCCAGCAGCTTCGGTGCAGGGACCGGGGAGCTGTTTTTT	CASSFGAGTGELFF
TRBV5-8	NA	NA	TRBJ1-5	TGTGCCAGCAGCTTGGGGCCGGGACATAATCAGCCCCAGCATTTT	CASSLGPGHNQPQHF
TRBV10-1	NA	NA	TRBJ2-7	TGCGCCAGCAGTGAGACAGGGTTCAGCGAGCAGTACTTC	CASSETGFSEQYF
TRBV24-1	NA	NA	TRBJ1-5	TGTGCCACTTCGCAGGAGGGTCAGCCCCAGCATTTT	CATSQEGQPQHF
TRBV5-1	NA	medium-sized	TRBJ1-4	TGCGCCAGCAGCTTGTGGGCAGCTAATGAAAAACTGTTTTTT	CASSLWAANEKLFF
TRBV10-3	NA	NA	TRBJ2-7	TGTGCCATCAGCCCCTTGGAGGAGGGCGAGCAGTACTTC	CAISPLEEGEQYF
TRBV27	NA	NA	TRBJ2-3	TGTGCCAGCAGGAAGGGGGAGGGATCTGACGATACGCAGTATTTT	CASRKGEGSDDTQYF
TRBV7-9	NA	NA	TRBJ2-1	TGTGCCAGCAGCCAGGAGCGGTGGGTAGCGGATTACAATGAGCAGTTCTTC	CASSQERWVADYNEQFF
TRBV7-2	TRBD2	once	TRBJ2-3	TGTGCCAGCAGCCCTAGACTAGCGGGGGGAGGGGATACGCAGTATTTT	CASSPRLAGGGDTQYF
TRBV19	NA	NA	TRBJ1-1	TGTGCCAGTAGTATAGGAAGGGGCGGCACTGAAGCTTTCTTT	CASSIGRGGTEAFF